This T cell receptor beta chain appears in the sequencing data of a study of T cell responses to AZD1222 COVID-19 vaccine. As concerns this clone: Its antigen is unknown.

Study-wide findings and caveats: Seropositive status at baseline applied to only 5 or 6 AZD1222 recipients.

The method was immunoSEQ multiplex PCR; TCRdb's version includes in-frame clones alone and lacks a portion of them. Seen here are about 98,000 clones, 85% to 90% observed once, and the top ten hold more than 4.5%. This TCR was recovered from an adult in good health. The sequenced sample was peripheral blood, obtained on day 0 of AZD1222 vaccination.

The CDR3 DNA reads TGTGCCAGCAGCCCCGATAGCGGGGGGGCGGCCTACAATGAGCAGTTCTTC. It yields the protein CASSPDSGGAAYNEQFF. The chain uses TRBV7-6 and TRBJ2-1; 11 bases map to TRBD2. After removal of 5 bases from V and 2 bases from J, the junction contained 8 bases not matched to a gene. The CDR3 loop spans 17 amino acids. Per the germline V gene, CDR1 is SGHVS and CDR2 is FNYEAQ.